These 32 T cell receptor beta chains were sequenced from one sample in a study of T cells after yellow fever vaccination (dated by TCRdb to the late 2010s). The sample's treatment or condition label is to be understood as: live attenuated yellow fever vaccine strain. Libraries were built with 5' RACE. Instrument used: Illumina HiSeq 2500. The public reads were run again by TCRdb, first through fastp at Q25 and then through MiXCR, and only productive beta chains were kept. CDR3 protein duplicates are merged, each entry listing the most common genes and DNA. This sample gives about 50,000 distinct CDR3 sequences in total; 7.4% of them show up just once. 25% to 30% of the sample is held by the ten biggest clonotypes. This specimen consisted of CD8+ T cells sorted from PBMCs, obtained about 2 weeks after the first yellow fever vaccination. These receptors were taken from a man aged 18-30 years who received the YFV17D yellow fever vaccine.

This clonotype has only a few counts. The J gene is TRBJ2-5, the V gene TRBV7-2; unclear D gene. Between the trimmed V and J ends, which lost 7 bases and 0 bases, there was a span of 9 bases. The CDR3 runs to 13 residues. Germline CDR1 is SGHTA and CDR2 is FQGNSA. CDR3 DNA sequence: TGTGCCAGCACTGAAGGGAACCAAGAGACCCAGTACTTC. Protein sequence: CASTEGNQETQYF.

This clonotype was picked up many times. The chain recombines TRBV9 with TRBJ2-3, with D tentatively TRBD1 (5 bases). The CDR3 runs 15 residues. Trimming removed 0 bases from V and 2 bases from J, with 10 bases in between. Germline-derived CDR1 and CDR2 are SGDLS and YYNGEE. For the CDR3, the DNA is TGTGCCAGCAGCGTAGAGGGCAGGGACACAGATACGCAGTATTTT. This gives the protein CASSVEGRDTDTQYF.

In its sample, this clonotype was seen many times. The gene calls are TRBV6-2 or TRBV6-3 and TRBJ2-2; no reliable D call. This CDR3 has 14 amino acids. Germline-derived CDR1 and CDR2 are MNHEY and SVGEGT. Trimming cost V 0 bases and J 1 base, with 3 bases left between them. The CDR3 sequence: CASSYSLNTGELFF. In DNA, the CDR3 is TGTGCCAGCAGTTACTCGCTGAACACCGGGGAGCTGTTTTTT.

This clonotype was seen ten or more times. The genes are TRBV5-1 and TRBJ1-2; perhaps TRBD1 as D (5 bases). Germline loops: CDR1 SGHRS, CDR2 YFSETQ. The V end lost 3 bases, the J end lost 1 base, and 19 bases lay between the germline ends. The CDR3 runs to 17 residues. The CDR3 bases are TGCGCCAGCAGCTCACCAGGGACCGAGTCACTTAACTATGGCTACACCTTC. Protein sequence: CASSSPGTESLNYGYTF.

This clonotype appeared many times. V and J are TRBV12-3 or TRBV12-4 and TRBJ1-2; no clear D gene. V was trimmed by 6 bases and J by 4 bases, leaving 18 bases between them. The CDR3 length is 15 residues. In nucleotides, the CDR3 is TGTGCCAGCAGCATAGGACGGAGTAACTCCTATGGCTACACCTTC. Translated: CASSIGRSNSYGYTF.

In this sample, this clonotype turned up many times. In DNA form, the CDR3 reads TGTGCCAGCAGCTTAGTAGGTCCGATGGGTGAAAAACTGTTTTTT. Translated, it gives CASSLVGPMGEKLFF. The chain joins TRBV7-9 to TRBJ1-4; D is unresolved. The CDR3 has 15 amino acids. Germline CDR1 is SEHNR and CDR2 is FQNEAQ (reference sequence). Between the trimmed V and J ends, which lost 1 base and 7 bases, there was a span of 13 bases. The full variable domain, its missing parts supplied by reference TRBV7-9 and TRBJ1-4, is DTGVSQNPRHKITKRGQNVTFRCDPISEHNRLYWYRQTLGQGPEFLTYFQNEAQLEKSRLLSDRFSAERPKGSFSTLEIQRTEQGDSAMYLCASSLVGPMGEKLFFGSGTQLSVL.

This clonotype showed up many times. The chain is built from TRBV7-6 and TRBJ1-4, with D maybe TRBD1 (5 bases). Germline V gene lookup returns CDR1 SGHVS and CDR2 FNYEAQ. The CDR3 has 15 amino acids. Trimming removed 5 bases at V and 3 bases at J, with 13 bases between. CDR3 nucleotides: TGTGCCAGCAGCGCCGCAGGGTCGGCTAATGAAAAACTGTTTTTT. It encodes CASSAAGSANEKLFF.

This clonotype was seen at least ten times. This chain uses TRBV6-1 with TRBJ2-7, with 8 bases matching TRBD1. CDR1 MNHNS and CDR2 SASEGT come from the germline V gene. This CDR3 has 15 amino acids. Trimming took 0 bases from V and 2 from J; bases not matched to a gene: 3. The CDR3, as DNA: TGTGCCAGCAGTGAAGCTCCGGGACAGGCCTACGAGCAGTACGTC. Translation: CASSEAPGQAYEQYV.

This clonotype showed up many times. The chain uses TRBV20-1 and TRBJ2-5; 15 nucleotides match TRBD2. J gave up 5 bases and V 2 bases, and 12 bases lay outside the gene matches. The length of the CDR3 is 18 residues. Germline-derived CDR1 and CDR2 are DFQATT and SNEGSKA (reference sequence). The CDR3 region is CSARLPGLAGGPEETQYF. DNA of the CDR3: TGCAGTGCTAGACTTCCCGGACTAGCGGGGGGGCCGGAGGAGACCCAGTACTTC.

This clonotype is termed medium-sized. The rearrangement uses TRBV4-3 and TRBJ1-1, with D unresolved. Germline assignment: CDR1 LGHNA and CDR2 YSLEER. The CDR3 has 14 amino acids. The ends were cut back, 2 bases at V and 3 bases at J, with 10 bases in the middle. The CDR3 DNA sequence: TGCGCCAGCAGCCAATGGGCGAAGGACACTGAAGCTTTCTTT. It translates to CASSQWAKDTEAFF.

Concerning this clonotype itself: This may be a read error, as it is one base from a much larger clone. V usage is TRBV11-3 and J usage is TRBJ2-1; D ambiguous. The CDR3 has 15 residues. CDR1 is SGHNT and CDR2 is YENEEA in the germline V gene. The V and J ends lost 1 base and 1 base respectively, with 8 bases between them. The CDR3 bases are TGTGCCAGCAGCTTAGGGGCAGTTTCCTACAATGAGCAGTTCTTC. This encodes CASSLGAVSYNEQFF.

The sample holds a few counts of this clonotype. This chain connects TRBV10-3 to TRBJ2-3; TRBD2 might be the D (6 bases). Trimming took 4 bases from V and 1 from J, leaving 18 bases between them. This CDR3 spans 17 amino acids. The germline V gene encodes CDR1 ENHRY and CDR2 SYGVKD. CDR3 loop: CAISASALKRGTDTQYF. The CDR3 nucleotides are TGTGCCATCAGTGCTAGCGCGTTAAAAAGGGGCACAGATACGCAGTATTTT.

In this sample, this clonotype turned up a few times. This sequence joins TRBV7-9 and TRBJ1-2, with 7 bases identical to TRBD1. Trimming removed 3 bases from V and 2 bases from J; junction bases left unmatched: 3. Germline CDR1 SEHNR, CDR2 FQNEAQ (reference sequence). The CDR3 extends over 14 amino acids. The CDR3 reads CASSLGQLNYGYTF. CDR3 bases: TGTGCCAGCAGCTTGGGACAGCTAAACTATGGCTACACCTTC.

This clonotype showed up just a few times. J is TRBJ1-2 and V is TRBV7-9, with D perhaps TRBD1 (5 bases). Deletions cut 1 base from V and 8 bases from J, with 17 bases between. CDR3 length equals 15 residues. From germline, CDR1 is SEHNR and CDR2 FQNEAQ (reference sequence). The CDR3 nucleotides are TGTGCCAGCAGCTTAGGCAAGGGGACGGCTCTGGGCTACACCTTC. Its translation: CASSLGKGTALGYTF. The full variable domain, in which reference TRBV7-9 and TRBJ1-2 provide the parts outside the CDR3, is DTGVSQNPRHKITKRGQNVTFRCDPISEHNRLYWYRQTLGQGPEFLTYFQNEAQLEKSRLLSDRFSAERPKGSFSTLEIQRTEQGDSAMYLCASSLGKGTALGYTFGSGTRLTVV.

This clonotype was observed many times. The chain carries TRBV6-5 and TRBJ2-1; D unresolved. CDR3 length equals 13 residues. Deletions cut 5 bases from V and 9 bases from J, with 14 bases between. CDR1 is MNHEY, CDR2 SVGAGI, per germline. This CDR3 reads CASSPLGTIEQFF. For the CDR3, the DNA is TGTGCCAGCAGTCCTCTAGGAACGATTGAGCAGTTCTTC.

This clonotype came up a few times. This chain joins TRBV27 and TRBJ2-5, with D perhaps given as TRBD1 or TRBD2 (5 bases each). Deletions cut 2 bases from V and 4 bases from J, with 17 bases between. Germline lookup yields CDR1 MNHEY and CDR2 SMNVEV (reference sequence). This CDR3 contains 16 residues. The CDR3 here is CASSLIGTTSGETQYF. The CDR3 DNA reads TGTGCCAGCAGTTTAATCGGGACCACAAGCGGAGAGACCCAGTACTTC.

The sample holds many counts of this clonotype. The chain joins TRBV9 to TRBJ2-2; D gene unclear. V was clipped by 4 bases and J by 5 bases, with 6 bases between them. The CDR3 sequence is 12 residues long. Germline V CDR1 and CDR2: SGDLS, YYNGEE. CDR3 coding DNA: TGTGCCAGCAGCTCCCTTACCGGGGAGCTGTTTTTT. Residues: CASSSLTGELFF. The full variable domain, with the rest looked up from reference TRBV9 and TRBJ2-2, is DSGVTQTPKHLITATGQRVTLRCSPRSGDLSVYWYQQSLDQGLQFLIQYYNGEERAKGNILERFSAQQFPDLHSELNLSSLELGDSALYFCASSSLTGELFFGEGSRLTVL.

Ten or more counts support this clonotype. V gene TRBV7-6 combines with J gene TRBJ1-1; TRBD1 agrees at 8 bases. Trimming took 5 bases from V and 4 from J; bases not matched to a gene: 3. This CDR3 has 13 residues. CDR1 is SGHVS and CDR2 is FNYEAQ in the germline V gene. The CDR3 is CASSPGGLTEAFF. In DNA, the CDR3 is TGTGCCAGCAGCCCAGGGGGCCTCACTGAAGCTTTCTTT.

V usage is TRBV15 and J usage is TRBJ2-1; perhaps TRBD2 as D (5 bases). With 4 bases removed from V and 3 bases from J, the gap between germline ends came to 10 bases. CDR3 size: 14 residues. Per germline, CDR1 LNHNV and CDR2 YYDKDF (reference sequence). CDR3 in amino acids: CATSIVSDYNEQFF. The CDR3 bases are TGTGCCACCAGCATAGTTAGCGACTACAATGAGCAGTTCTTC.

This clonotype was found many times. The chain's CDR3 is CASSHLDRIYEQYV. CDR3 DNA sequence: TGTGCCAGCAGCCATCTGGACAGGATTTACGAGCAGTACGTC. This sequence joins TRBV14 and TRBJ2-7, with TRBD1 identical over 7 bases. The trim removed 3 bases at V and 4 bases at J, leaving 6 bases unmatched. CDR1 and CDR2 from the germline V gene are SGHDN and FVKESK. This CDR3 contains 14 residues.

This clonotype has ten or more counts. This CDR3 reads CASSFWANTGELFF. For the CDR3, the DNA is TGTGCCAGCAGTTTTTGGGCGAACACCGGGGAGCTGTTTTTT. V usage is TRBV2 and J usage is TRBJ2-2; D is unclear. Germline V CDR1 and CDR2: SNHLY, FYNNEI. The CDR3 sequence is 14 residues long. V was pared by 5 bases and J by 0 bases, with 7 bases between.

This clonotype was detected ten times or more. CDR3 sequence reads: CASSFRGGITGNEQFF. The CDR3 DNA follows: TGCGCCAGCAGCTTCCGCGGGGGCATCACGGGCAATGAGCAGTTCTTC. This sequence joins TRBV5-1 and TRBJ2-1; possibly TRBD2 for D (7 bases). CDR3 length: 16 residues. Germline V gene data show CDR1 as SGHRS and CDR2 as YFSETQ. Trimming left V 2 bases short and J 6 bases short, with 18 bases between.

This clonotype was seen more than once but under ten times. This chain links TRBV12-3 or TRBV12-4 with TRBJ1-3, with D uncertain. The CDR3 is made up of 13 amino acids. The V and J ends lost 4 bases and 0 bases respectively, with 4 bases between them. In DNA form, the CDR3 reads TGTGCCAGCAGTTCGACCTCTGGAAACACCATATATTTT. This gives the protein CASSSTSGNTIYF.

This clonotype was seen repeatedly, ten times or more. The chain uses TRBV4-1 and TRBJ2-3, with D possibly TRBD2 on 6 matching bases. The germline CDR1 and CDR2 sequences are MGHRA and YSYEKL. This CDR3 is built from 16 residues. Deletions cut 0 bases from V and 2 bases from J, with 12 bases between. Here the CDR3 DNA reads TGCGCCAGCAGCCAAGAGGCGGGGCTGTCCACAGATACGCAGTATTTT. It yields the protein CASSQEAGLSTDTQYF.

This clonotype has at least ten counts. The chain carries TRBV18 and TRBJ2-7, with no clear D. This CDR3 region has 15 residues. V was pared by 3 bases and J by 0 bases, with 12 bases between. Germline assignment: CDR1 KGHSH and CDR2 LQKENI. The CDR3 protein is CASSPGVRTSYEQYV. The CDR3 DNA reads TGTGCCAGCTCACCGGGCGTAAGGACCTCCTACGAGCAGTACGTC.

This clonotype was observed many times. The chain combines TRBV12-3 or TRBV12-4 with TRBJ1-1; D may be TRBD1 (5 bases). The germline V and J ends were trimmed by 2 bases and 0 bases, with 13 bases remaining between them. The CDR3 extends over 16 amino acids. CDR3 residues: CASSLFLGRLNTEAFF. The DNA for the CDR3 is TGTGCCAGCAGTTTATTCCTGGGACGTTTGAACACTGAAGCTTTCTTT.

This clonotype was recorded at least ten times. The CDR3 here is CASSFSRGNQPQHF. As DNA, the CDR3 is TGTGCCAGCAGTTTTTCTAGGGGCAATCAGCCCCAGCATTTT. This chain joins TRBV27 and TRBJ1-5; D gene unclear. The V end lost 3 bases, the J end lost 2 bases, and 8 bases lay between the germline ends. Germline lookup yields CDR1 MNHEY and CDR2 SMNVEV (reference sequence). The CDR3 has 14 amino acids.

This clonotype was detected many times. The chain joins TRBV6-4 to TRBJ1-2; TRBD1 matches at 10 bases. This CDR3 comprises 15 residues. Germline CDR1 is MRHNA and CDR2 is SNTAGT. J gave up 8 bases and V 0 bases, and 6 bases lay outside the gene matches. Here the CDR3 DNA reads TGTGCCAGCAGTGACTCGGTGACAGGGGGCAACGGCTACACCTTC. It encodes CASSDSVTGGNGYTF.

In its sample, this clonotype was seen many times. The chain couples TRBV9 to TRBJ2-4; 11 nucleotides align to TRBD2. CDR3 length equals 18 residues. Looked up from germline, CDR1 is SGDLS and CDR2 is YYNGEE. J was trimmed by 3 bases and V by 4 bases; bases with no gene match: 12. CDR3 in amino acids: CASSPISGGALGKNIQYF. CDR3 sequence (DNA): TGTGCCAGCAGCCCAATTAGCGGGGGGGCCTTGGGCAAAAACATTCAGTACTTC.

This clonotype has a handful of counts. The chain is built from TRBV14 and TRBJ2-1; D is ambiguous. V lost 1 base to trimming and J lost 12 bases, with 7 bases between them. The V gene's germline CDR1 is SGHDN and CDR2 FVKESK. The CDR3 length is 11 residues. DNA of the CDR3: TGTGCCAGCAGCCAAGGGCAGCCGCAGTTCTTC. Translation: CASSQGQPQFF.

This clonotype appeared a few times. V is TRBV7-6 and J is TRBJ1-4, with TRBD1 as a possible D gene (5 bases). Germline CDR1 and CDR2: SGHVS and FNYEAQ. The CDR3 covers 14 residues. V was clipped by 8 bases and J by 5 bases, with 15 bases between them. The CDR3 DNA sequence: TGTGCCAGCCGGGCGGCGGGGGAGAATGAAAAACTGTTTTTT. Protein sequence: CASRAAGENEKLFF.

This clonotype was detected ten times or more. The rearrangement uses TRBV7-2 and TRBJ2-5; 7 nucleotides align to TRBD1. Germline CDR1 and CDR2: SGHTA and FQGNSA. The CDR3 is 14 residues long. With V trimmed by 2 bases and J by 5 bases, 5 bases remained unmatched. The CDR3 bases are TGTGCCAGCAGCTTAACAGGGGTTGGGGAGACCCAGTACTTC. It encodes CASSLTGVGETQYF.